This T cell receptor beta chain was found in a study of T cells in tuberculosis. The CDR3 length is 13 residues. CDR1 MDHEN and CDR2 SYDVKM come from the germline V gene. V lost 4 bases and J 11 bases, leaving 17 bases between the germline ends. The data were produced by immunoSEQ multiplex PCR, yet TCRdb's version contains in-frame clones alone and is incomplete. The data contain under 40,000 clones, just over 90% of them seen just once; the ten biggest clones take up about 2.2%. The chain combines TRBV28 with TRBJ1-1, with D hard to call. The receptor's source is a donor aged 10-29 years with latent tuberculosis or without tuberculosis infection. Sequenced sample: PBMCs. The DNA of the CDR3 is TGTGCCAGCAGTTATCGAGGCGACCTTTCGGCTTTCTTT. Protein sequence: CASSYRGDLSAFF.